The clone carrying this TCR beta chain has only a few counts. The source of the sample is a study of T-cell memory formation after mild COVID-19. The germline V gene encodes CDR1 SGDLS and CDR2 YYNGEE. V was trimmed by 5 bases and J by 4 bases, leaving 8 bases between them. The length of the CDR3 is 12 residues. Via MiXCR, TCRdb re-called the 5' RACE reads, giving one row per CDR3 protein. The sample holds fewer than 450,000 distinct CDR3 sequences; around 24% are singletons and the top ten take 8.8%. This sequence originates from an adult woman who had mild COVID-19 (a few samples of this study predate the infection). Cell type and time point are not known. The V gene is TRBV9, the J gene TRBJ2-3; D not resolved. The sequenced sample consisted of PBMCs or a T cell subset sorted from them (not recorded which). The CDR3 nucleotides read TGTGCCAGCAGTTCGCGGCCAGATACGCAGTATTTT. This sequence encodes CASSSRPDTQYF.